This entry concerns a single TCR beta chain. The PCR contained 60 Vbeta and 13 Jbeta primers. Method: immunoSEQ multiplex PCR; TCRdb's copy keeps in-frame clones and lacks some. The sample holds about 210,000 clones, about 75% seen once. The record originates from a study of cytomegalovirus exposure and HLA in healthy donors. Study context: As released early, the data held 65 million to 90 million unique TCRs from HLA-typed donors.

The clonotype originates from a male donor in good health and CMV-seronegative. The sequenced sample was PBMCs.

CDR3 protein: CASSQNRENTEAFF. CDR3 sequence (DNA): TGCGCCAGCAGCCAAAACAGGGAGAACACTGAAGCTTTCTTT. This chain links TRBV4-1 with TRBJ1-1, with D possibly being TRBD1 (6 bases). CDR3 size: 14 residues. Germline V gene lookup returns CDR1 MGHRA and CDR2 YSYEKL. Deletions cut 2 bases from V and 1 base from J, with 8 bases between.